The following is a T cell receptor (beta chain) sequence with its context. TCRdb's table, derived via immunoSEQ multiplex PCR, lists solely in-frame clones and lacks some. The sample yields 50,000 to 55,000 clones, more than 75% seen once. The sample comes from a study of T cells in localized non-small cell lung cancer. V shed 4 bases and J shed 5 bases, with 17 bases lying between them. Germline CDR1 reads LGHNA; CDR2 reads YNFKEQ. This CDR3 has 15 amino acids. The rearrangement joins TRBV4-2 to TRBJ2-5; D assignment may be TRBD1 or TRBD2 (5 bases each). This TCR was recovered from a female donor with stage II lung adenocarcinoma. The sample consisted of PBMCs, taken before any cancer treatment. The CDR3 here is CASSLVGTGPETQYF. CDR3 sequence (DNA): TGTGCCAGCAGCCTCGTGGGTACGGGGCCGGAGACCCAGTACTTC.